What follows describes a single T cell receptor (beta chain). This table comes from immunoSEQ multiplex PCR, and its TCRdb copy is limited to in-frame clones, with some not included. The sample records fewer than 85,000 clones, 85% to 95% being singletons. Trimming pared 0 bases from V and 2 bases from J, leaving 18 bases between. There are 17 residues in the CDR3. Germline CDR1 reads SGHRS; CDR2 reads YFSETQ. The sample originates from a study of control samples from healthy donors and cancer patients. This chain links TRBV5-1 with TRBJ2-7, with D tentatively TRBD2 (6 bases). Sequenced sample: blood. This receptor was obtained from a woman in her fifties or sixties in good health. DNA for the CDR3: TGCGCCAGCAGCTTGGCATTCGGGGGAGCAGGGCCCTACGAGCAGTACTTC. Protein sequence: CASSLAFGGAGPYEQYF.